The 31 T cell receptor beta chains below were found in one sample sequenced in a study of shared clonotypes between healthy human individuals. Selected positively for CCR7 and CD45RO-negative, naive CD8 cells excluded terminally differentiated effector memory CD45RA+ cells. Produced via immunoSEQ multiplex PCR; TCRdb's table is partial and in-frame only. The repertoire includes around 550,000 clones, approximately 95% of them detected once, and approximately 0.11% sits in the top ten. The source material was naive CD8+ T cells sorted from blood. The source is a woman aged 30 to 39 in good health.

This clone was recorded only once. The V gene is TRBV7-6, the J gene TRBJ2-7; D possibly corresponds to TRBD1 (5 bases). The CDR3 runs 13 residues. Trimming removed 1 base at V and 7 bases at J, with 11 bases between. In germline, CDR1 is SGHVS, CDR2 FNYEAQ. CDR3 nucleotide sequence: TGTGCCAGCAGCTTAGGTAGCAGGGCGGAGCAGTACTTC. Amino acids: CASSLGSRAEQYF.

The chain uses TRBV7-9 and TRBJ2-3, with a tentative D call TRBD1 (6 bases). The CDR3 sequence is 17 residues long. V was trimmed by 5 bases and J by 0 bases, leaving 18 bases between them. The V gene's germline CDR1 is SEHNR and CDR2 FQNEAQ (reference sequence). In nucleotides, the CDR3 is TGTGCCAGCAGCCCATACTTAGAGGGGGTTAGCACAGATACGCAGTATTTT. The encoded protein is CASSPYLEGVSTDTQYF. Based on the CDR3 plus reference TRBV7-9 and TRBJ2-3, the full variable domain is DTGVSQNPRHKITKRGQNVTFRCDPISEHNRLYWYRQTLGQGPEFLTYFQNEAQLEKSRLLSDRFSAERPKGSFSTLEIQRTEQGDSAMYLCASSPYLEGVSTDTQYFGPGTRLTVL.

Concerning this clone: Within the sample, other DNA sequences also encode this same CDR3. The gene calls are TRBV10-3 and TRBJ1-1; tentatively, D is TRBD1 (5 bases). The germline V and J ends were trimmed by 0 bases and 2 bases, with 10 bases remaining between them. The CDR3 covers 15 residues. The V gene's germline CDR1 is ENHRY and CDR2 SYGVKD. CDR3 in DNA: TGTGCCATCAGTGAGTCTAGCTGGGGCAACACTGAAGCTTTCTTT. It encodes CAISESSWGNTEAFF.

V and J are TRBV25-1 and TRBJ2-5; D tentatively reads TRBD1 or TRBD2 (5 bases each). CDR1 is MGHDK, CDR2 SYGVNS, per germline. There are 15 residues in the CDR3. V shed 4 bases and J shed 2 bases, with 14 bases lying between them. CDR3 region: CASSASGAEQETQYF. CDR3 sequence (DNA): TGTGCCAGCAGTGCCTCCGGGGCAGAGCAAGAGACCCAGTACTTC.

The rearrangement links TRBV7-2 to TRBJ1-1, with D possibly TRBD1 on 5 matching bases. The germline V gene has CDR1 SGHTA and CDR2 FQGNSA. The CDR3 consists of 16 residues. Trimming cost V 5 bases and J 0 bases, with 16 bases left between them. In nucleotides, the CDR3 is TGTGCCAGCAGCCTCCCGACAGAGACAATGAACACTGAAGCTTTCTTT. This gives the protein CASSLPTETMNTEAFF.

The chain carries TRBV13 and TRBJ2-3; 13 bases fit TRBD2. The germline CDR1 and CDR2 sequences are PRHDT and FYEKMQ (reference sequence). J was trimmed by 1 base and V by 2 bases; bases with no gene match: 6. The CDR3 contains 18 residues. CDR3 DNA: TGTGCCAGCAGCTTAAGCGGACTAGCGGGAGTCGGCACAGATACGCAGTATTTT. It encodes CASSLSGLAGVGTDTQYF.

The chain carries TRBV28 and TRBJ1-5, with D possibly matching TRBD1 (6 bases). This CDR3 contains 15 residues. The V and J ends lost 6 bases and 3 bases respectively, with 15 bases between them. Germline CDR1 is MDHEN and CDR2 is SYDVKM. The CDR3 protein is CASRTGHPYNQPQHF. Here the CDR3 DNA reads TGTGCCAGCAGAACGGGACACCCATACAATCAGCCCCAGCATTTT.

This chain uses TRBV27 with TRBJ1-1, with TRBD1 as a possible D gene (5 bases). This CDR3 region has 14 residues. V was clipped by 3 bases and J by 4 bases, with 12 bases between them. CDR1 and CDR2 (germline): MNHEY, SMNVEV (reference sequence). DNA of the CDR3: TGTGCCAGCAGTTTGCAGGGAGCTCCCACTGAAGCTTTCTTT. Its protein is CASSLQGAPTEAFF.

The J gene is TRBJ2-1, the V gene TRBV4-1, with TRBD2 identical over 10 bases. With 2 bases clipped from V and 9 bases from J, the junction kept 16 bases outside the gene matches. CDR1 is MGHRA and CDR2 is YSYEKL in the germline V gene. The CDR3 extends over 18 amino acids. CDR3 sequence: CASSQPTKASGSSGEQFF. CDR3 in DNA: TGCGCCAGCAGCCAACCGACTAAGGCTAGCGGGAGTTCCGGTGAGCAGTTCTTC.

The J gene is TRBJ2-7, the V gene TRBV14; 7 nucleotides align to TRBD2. The V gene's germline CDR1 is SGHDN and CDR2 FVKESK. The CDR3 totals 14 residues. V shed 1 base, J shed 5 bases, and the junction held 5 bases outside the gene matches. CDR3 residues: CASSQVTSADEQYF. The CDR3 DNA reads as TGTGCCAGCAGCCAAGTCACTAGCGCGGACGAGCAGTACTTC.

About this clone: The sample carries other DNA sequences with the same CDR3. The J gene is TRBJ2-7, the V gene TRBV27; 7 bases map to TRBD1. V lost 1 base, J lost 4 bases, and 1 base stayed unmatched. CDR1 is MNHEY and CDR2 is SMNVEV in the germline V gene (reference sequence). The CDR3 covers 13 residues. The DNA for the CDR3 is TGTGCCAGCAGTTTATTACAGGGGTACGAGCAGTACTTC. This gives the protein CASSLLQGYEQYF.

The rearrangement uses TRBV4-1 and TRBJ2-7; D perhaps matches TRBD1 (5 bases). V shed 1 base and J shed 5 bases, with 9 bases lying between them. The CDR3 is 13 residues long. Germline V gene sequence: CDR1 MGHRA, CDR2 YSYEKL. DNA for the CDR3: TGCGCCAGCAGCCAAGTACAGGCCCACGAGCAGTACTTC. Its translation: CASSQVQAHEQYF.

This chain connects TRBV10-3 to TRBJ2-7, with D perhaps assigned TRBD1 or TRBD2 (5 bases each). V was cut by 5 bases and J by 0 bases, with 8 bases left in between. Germline V lookup: CDR1 ENHRY, CDR2 SYGVKD. The CDR3 extends over 13 amino acids. The CDR3 DNA reads as TGTGCCATCAGTACCGGGACCTCCTACGAGCAGTACTTC. This gives the protein CAISTGTSYEQYF.

This clone was detected only a few times. The same CDR3 arises from other DNA sequences in this sample as well. The chain has TRBV11-2 and TRBJ1-4; D might be TRBD1 (5 bases). Per the germline V gene, CDR1 is SGHAT and CDR2 is FQNNGV. The CDR3 length is 14 residues. Trimming pared 5 bases from V and 4 bases from J, leaving 11 bases between. The CDR3 sequence is CASSHRDGNEKLFF. CDR3 nucleotide sequence: TGTGCCAGCAGCCACCGGGACGGTAATGAAAAACTGTTTTTT.

The chain recombines TRBV28 with TRBJ1-5; 11 bases match TRBD1. The CDR3 has 16 amino acids. CDR1 and CDR2 (germline): MDHEN, SYDVKM. Trimming took 4 bases from V and 6 from J; bases not matched to a gene: 8. The CDR3 loop is CASSSGTGGFIQPQHF. CDR3 nucleotides: TGTGCCAGCAGTTCCGGGACAGGGGGTTTCATTCAGCCCCAGCATTTT.

The rearrangement links TRBV25-1 to TRBJ2-2, with 7 bases fitting TRBD2. There are 15 residues in the CDR3. Germline CDR1 MGHDK, CDR2 SYGVNS. Trimming cost V 1 base and J 6 bases; bases outside gene matches: 5. Here the CDR3 DNA reads TGTGCCAGCAGTGAATTTGGGGAGGGTGCCGGGGAGCTGTTTTTT. This translates into CASSEFGEGAGELFF.

The rearrangement links TRBV2 to TRBJ1-5; 7 bases map to TRBD1. CDR1 and CDR2 from the germline V gene are SNHLY and FYNNEI. The CDR3 extends over 15 amino acids. The V and J ends lost 3 bases and 2 bases, in that order; junction bases with no gene match: 4. The CDR3, as DNA: TGTGCCAGCAGTGACAGGGGGAGTGGCAATCAGCCCCAGCATTTT. Amino acid sequence: CASSDRGSGNQPQHF.

This clone was recorded once. The J gene is TRBJ1-1, the V gene TRBV7-9; D is unresolved. Germline V CDR1 and CDR2: SEHNR, FQNEAQ (reference sequence). Trimming shortened V by 6 bases and J by 1 base, and 12 bases separated the two germline ends. The CDR3 loop spans 14 amino acids. The CDR3 region is CASRMEGKNTEAFF. In DNA, the CDR3 is TGTGCCAGCAGAATGGAGGGTAAGAACACTGAAGCTTTCTTT.

This chain joins TRBV4-1 and TRBJ2-7; 9 bases are shared with TRBD2. J was trimmed by 3 bases and V by 4 bases; bases with no gene match: 10. Germline loops: CDR1 MGHRA, CDR2 YSYEKL. This CDR3 is 16 amino acids long. The CDR3 nucleotides read TGCGCCAGCAGCCCAAGCGCAGCGGGAGGCAGCTACGAGCAGTACTTC. It translates to CASSPSAAGGSYEQYF.

The CDR3 DNA reads as TGTGCCAGCAGTTTAGGGGCAGGGAAGGGCTACACCTTC. Amino acids: CASSLGAGKGYTF. V and J are TRBV28 and TRBJ1-2; D might be TRBD1 (5 bases). V was trimmed by 2 bases and J by 8 bases, leaving 12 bases between them. The CDR3 has 13 residues. The germline V gene has CDR1 MDHEN and CDR2 SYDVKM.

The chain uses TRBV13 and TRBJ2-7; maybe TRBD2 (5 bases). The germline gives CDR1 PRHDT, CDR2 FYEKMQ (reference sequence). The length of the CDR3 is 15 residues. V lost 4 bases and J 0 bases, leaving 13 bases between the germline ends. The CDR3 spells CASSSTGEISYEQYF. The CDR3 DNA reads TGTGCCAGCAGCTCCACCGGGGAAATCTCCTACGAGCAGTACTTC.

The chain carries TRBV27 and TRBJ2-2, with D possibly being TRBD2 (5 bases). Trimming took off 4 bases at V and 2 bases at J, with 14 bases between the two ends. The CDR3 contains 16 residues. The germline gives CDR1 MNHEY, CDR2 SMNVEV (reference sequence). As DNA, the CDR3 is TGTGCCAGCAGTTCCGGGATTATCCCCAACACCGGGGAGCTGTTTTTT. This translates into CASSSGIIPNTGELFF.

The V call is TRBV30, the J call TRBJ1-1; D gene ambiguous. CDR3 length: 10 residues. Trimming removed 1 base from V and 6 bases from J, with 3 bases in between. Germline assignment: CDR1 GTSNPN and CDR2 SVGIG (reference sequence). The CDR3 loop is CAWSGSEAFF. CDR3 in DNA: TGTGCCTGGAGTGGGTCTGAAGCTTTCTTT. The whole variable domain, filled in from reference TRBV30 and TRBJ1-1, reads SQTIHQWPATLVQPVGSPLSLECTVEGTSNPNLYWYRQAAGRGLQLLFYSVGIGQISSEVPQNLSASRPQDRQFILSSKKLLLSDSGFYLCAWSGSEAFFGQGTRLTVV.

The chain employs TRBV7-6 and TRBJ2-2; unclear D gene. Germline V lookup: CDR1 SGHVS, CDR2 FNYEAQ. The CDR3 runs 11 residues. Trimming removed 5 bases from V and 7 bases from J, with 5 bases in between. The CDR3 spells CASSALGELFF. CDR3 bases: TGTGCCAGCAGCGCCCTCGGGGAGCTGTTTTTT.

The gene calls are TRBV2 and TRBJ1-5; no reliable D call. The CDR3 runs 11 residues. The germline gives CDR1 SNHLY, CDR2 FYNNEI. Deletions cut 5 bases from V and 4 bases from J, with 3 bases between. The CDR3 bases are TGTGCCAGCAGTTTAAATCAGCCCCAGCATTTT. This codes for CASSLNQPQHF.

In this sample, this clone turned up a few times. This sequence joins TRBV19 and TRBJ2-7; 8 bases fit TRBD1. CDR3 size: 16 residues. The germline V gene encodes CDR1 LNHDA and CDR2 SQIVND (reference sequence). Unmatched junction bases numbered 11, after V lost 5 bases and J lost 2 bases. This CDR3 is CASSLTGTGPAYEQYF. The CDR3 coding sequence is TGTGCCAGTAGTTTAACCGGGACAGGCCCAGCCTACGAGCAGTACTTC.

The genes are TRBV19 and TRBJ2-5; D is perhaps TRBD2 (5 bases). CDR1 is LNHDA and CDR2 is SQIVND in the germline V gene (reference sequence). There are 13 residues in the CDR3. Trimming pared 6 bases from V and 3 bases from J, leaving 11 bases between. The CDR3 DNA is TGTGCCAGTAGGGGAGCGAGCGAAGAGACCCAGTACTTC. Translation gives CASRGASEETQYF.

The J gene is TRBJ1-1, the V gene TRBV7-2; D perhaps matches TRBD1 (6 bases). Trimming left V 0 bases short and J 1 base short, with 9 bases between. Germline V gives CDR1 SGHTA, CDR2 FQGNSA. The CDR3 loop spans 15 amino acids. CDR3 region: CASSLAPGANTEAFF. As DNA, the CDR3 is TGTGCCAGCAGCTTAGCCCCAGGGGCGAACACTGAAGCTTTCTTT.

This sequence joins TRBV7-2 and TRBJ2-2; TRBD2 agrees at 7 bases. In germline, CDR1 is SGHTA, CDR2 FQGNSA. This CDR3 region has 16 residues. J was trimmed by 7 bases and V by 5 bases; bases with no gene match: 13. For the CDR3, the DNA is TGTGCCAGCAGCGAGCCATGGCGGGAGTTAGACGGGGAGCTGTTTTTT. The encoded protein is CASSEPWRELDGELFF.

This chain links TRBV10-2 with TRBJ2-1; 8 bases match TRBD1. The CDR3 loop spans 18 amino acids. Germline loops: CDR1 WSHSY, CDR2 SAAADI. Trimming took 2 bases from V and 1 from J; bases not matched to a gene: 10. CDR3 nucleotide sequence: TGCGCCAGCAGTGAGACAGGGGGTCAGGTTAGGTCCTACAATGAGCAGTTCTTC. This codes for CASSETGGQVRSYNEQFF.

DNA for the CDR3: TGTGCCAGCAGCTTTAGCCTCACCGAGCAGTTCTTC. Translation gives CASSFSLTEQFF. The chain carries TRBV5-6 and TRBJ2-1; no clear D gene. Between the trimmed V and J ends, which lost 2 bases and 10 bases, there was a span of 10 bases. CDR1 and CDR2 from the germline V gene are SGHDT and YYEEEE. The CDR3 covers 12 residues.